This T cell receptor (beta chain) was found in a study of T-cell reconstitution after alpha-beta-depleted transplantation in children. Germline assignment: CDR1 SGDLS and CDR2 YYNGEE. V was trimmed by 0 bases and J by 7 bases, leaving 8 bases between them. There are 14 residues in the CDR3. The library targeted TCRbeta and was prepared with unique molecular identifiers. One entry per CDR3 protein, called by TCRdb with MiXCR from the PCR reads. The sample lists about 610,000 distinct CDR3 sequences; over 9.5% were seen once. The genes are TRBV9 and TRBJ1-6; the D is unclear. The input for sequencing was PBMCs from the stem cell graft donor, taken from the stem cell graft. This TCR came from a human donor who donated a stem cell graft to a child with acute myeloid leukemia. CDR3 protein: CASSVGSTNSPLHF. As DNA, the CDR3 is TGTGCCAGCAGCGTAGGATCTACGAATTCACCCCTCCACTTT.